This is a list of T cell receptor beta chains from one sample in a study of cytotoxic CD8 clonotypes in ibrutinib-treated CLL. The method was immunoSEQ multiplex PCR; TCRdb's version includes in-frame clones alone and lacks a portion of them. The sample consists of about 150,000 clones, about 70% of them appearing once. The input for sequencing was PBMCs, taken after 24 months of ibrutinib treatment. The source of these receptors is a human donor with chronic lymphocytic leukemia. Each CDR3 is given with its conserved first and last residue. Each record gives: CDR3 DNA, CDR3 protein, clone size, J gene, V gene, D gene. A D gene is named only where the DNA matches it firmly. Some rows mark clone size as missing; the rest say once, few, many or name a class of expanded clone.

CDR3nt: TGTGCCAGAAGCTCGGGATACTCCGGGACAGGAGGCGATACGCAGTATTTT; CDR3aa: CARSSGYSGTGGDTQYF; abundance: -; j_gene: TRBJ2-3; v_gene: TRBV5-3; d_gene: TRBD1
CDR3nt: TGTGCCAGCTCAACTATAGCGGGCACTCAAGAGACCCAGTACTTC; CDR3aa: CASSTIAGTQETQYF; abundance: -; j_gene: TRBJ2-5; v_gene: TRBV18; d_gene: TRBD2
CDR3nt: TGTGCCAGCAGCCAAGGGGGGGAGTACACAGATACGCAGTATTTT; CDR3aa: CASSQGGEYTDTQYF; abundance: -; j_gene: TRBJ2-3; v_gene: TRBV4-2; d_gene: -
CDR3nt: TGCGCCAGCAGCCAAGGGTGGGGGAACACTGAAGCTTTCTTT; CDR3aa: CASSQGWGNTEAFF; abundance: -; j_gene: TRBJ1-1; v_gene: TRBV4-3; d_gene: -
CDR3nt: TGCAGTGCTGCGACGTCCGTAGAAGCTTTCTTT; CDR3aa: CSAATSVEAFF; abundance: -; j_gene: TRBJ1-1; v_gene: TRBV20-1; d_gene: -
CDR3nt: TGTGCCAGCAGCTTAACCAGGGGGTTCGGTGAAGCTTTCTTT; CDR3aa: CASSLTRGFGEAFF; abundance: -; j_gene: TRBJ1-1; v_gene: TRBV11-2; d_gene: TRBD1
CDR3nt: TGTGCCAGTAGTATAGATTTGGGGGCTGAAGCTTTCTTT; CDR3aa: CASSIDLGAEAFF; abundance: -; j_gene: TRBJ1-1; v_gene: TRBV19; d_gene: -
CDR3nt: TGTGCCAGCAGCCCACCCCCGCAGGGGGCTTTGGGTGGGGCCAACGTCCTGACTTTC; CDR3aa: CASSPPPQGALGGANVLTF; abundance: -; j_gene: TRBJ2-6; v_gene: TRBV7-3; d_gene: TRBD1
CDR3nt: TGTGCCAGCTCACCCCTAGCCAAAAACATTCAGTACTTC; CDR3aa: CASSPLAKNIQYF; abundance: -; j_gene: TRBJ2-4; v_gene: TRBV18; d_gene: -
CDR3nt: TGCGCCAGCAGCCAAGGGGGAGGGGTGGACACCATATATTTT; CDR3aa: CASSQGGGVDTIYF; abundance: -; j_gene: TRBJ1-3; v_gene: TRBV4-1; d_gene: -
CDR3nt: TGTGCCAGCAGCCTGCAGGGCGGGGAAGAGACCCAGTACTTC; CDR3aa: CASSLQGGEETQYF; abundance: -; j_gene: TRBJ2-5; v_gene: TRBV7-2; d_gene: -
CDR3nt: TGCAGCGTTGGCCCTGACAGAAACTATGGCTACACCTTC; CDR3aa: CSVGPDRNYGYTF; abundance: few; j_gene: TRBJ1-2; v_gene: TRBV29-1; d_gene: -
CDR3nt: TGTGCCGCAACCCTAGCCAACCAAGAGACCCAGTACTTC; CDR3aa: CAATLANQETQYF; abundance: once; j_gene: TRBJ2-5; v_gene: TRBV30; d_gene: -
CDR3nt: TGTGCCAGCAGCGTAGACCGGAGCCTCGGGGAGACCCAGTACTTC; CDR3aa: CASSVDRSLGETQYF; abundance: -; j_gene: TRBJ2-5; v_gene: TRBV9; d_gene: -
CDR3nt: TGTGCCAGCAGCTTAGGGACGACAAATAATTCACCCCTCCACTTT; CDR3aa: CASSLGTTNNSPLHF; abundance: -; j_gene: TRBJ1-6; v_gene: TRBV7-9; d_gene: -